This paragraph covers one TCR beta chain sequence. The clone's antigen remains unknown. No per-base quality is available; no much larger clone lies one base away. This entry comes from a study of vaccination effects on CD4 cells after COVID-19 (dated by TCRdb to 2022 to 2024). Background for the entire study: Participants received two doses of either the BNT162b2 or the mRNA-1273 mRNA SARS-CoV-2 vaccine. SARS-CoV-2 spike-specific CD4+ TCR repertoires from before and after mRNA vaccination were compared in COVID-19 convalescent patients and in infection-naive vaccine recipients. A total of 10 COVID-19 convalescent patients and 4 SARS-CoV-2-naive healthy vaccine recipients were included in the full study. Cultures from other donors in the study were sequenced with the Oncomine TCR Beta short-read assay on an Illumina iSeq 100.

In the ViraFEST assay, PBMC were stimulated with viral peptide pools, and antigen-specific CD4+ T cell clonotypes were then identified by expansion using TCR sequencing. After about 9 days of culture, CD4+ T cells were isolated with the EasySep CD4+ T cell isolation kit. None of the healthy vaccine recipients had a prior SARS-CoV-2 infection, which was confirmed by nucleocapsid antibody tests that came back negative both before and after vaccination. About 2.1 million PBMC per well were cultured in IMDM with about 4.5% human AB serum, 10 IU/ml IL-2 and gentamicin, plus 10 ug/ml peptides. Half of the culture medium was replaced with fresh IL-2-containing medium on days 3 and 7. Unless otherwise noted, each peptide stimulation condition was cultured in triplicate wells. Using Ficoll-Paque Plus gradient centrifugation, PBMC were separated from whole blood and then either used fresh or cryopreserved at -140C. The spike proteins of SARS-CoV-2 and of the common cold coronaviruses HCoV-NL63, HCoV-OC43 and HCoV-229E were spanned by overlapping peptide pools. Genomic DNA was extracted from cultured CD4+ T cells with the QIAamp micro DNA kit.

Library preparation used the immunoSEQ multiplex PCR assay. DNA from the cultured and isolated CD4+ T cells underwent TCR beta CDR3 sequencing. The original methods were these. Non-productive TCR sequences were discarded, and reads were trimmed to the CDR3 region, with only CDR3s of 7 or more amino acids retained. The MANAFEST web app was used to identify antigen-specific clonotypes by comparing expansion in peptide wells with expansion in reference cultures. For clones to be considered positive, expansion at FDR<0.05 versus reference and all other wells, an odds ratio above 5, and a frequency above 0.1% in two replicate wells were required. A clonotype was called cross-reactive if it was significantly expanded both in SARS-CoV-2 spike wells and in at least one common cold coronavirus spike condition. CDR3 similarity was assessed by Levenshtein distance with the stringdist R package, and unrooted trees were built with ape in R 3.6.1. TCRdb carries this immuneACCESS record with in-frame sequences only. Its versions omit some clonotypes, under half of them owing to an unresolved V gene in the studies checked, with the rest unexplained. V, J and clone size are taken as reported in that table, and D and trimming were inferred from the DNA itself. Counted in this sample were about 22,000 clones; approximately 70% of them appeared once. The ten top clones hold 12% of the sample.

Study-wide findings and limitations: Among healthy vaccine recipients, nearly all vaccine-induced clones were SARS-CoV-2 mono-reactive, and only 1 of 255 was cross-reactive with common cold coronaviruses. At late post-vaccination timepoints, both infection-induced and vaccine-induced clones showed marked clonal contraction, consistent with waning T cell responses. Limitations of the study were the small number of convalescent patients and the absence of early post-infection timepoints.

CDR1 and CDR2 are drawn from the germline V gene: SGDLS, YYNGEE. The CDR3 contains 16 residues, cysteine and phenylalanine counted. Just the 48-base CDR3 DNA is kept, in frame starting at base 1. V is reduced by 4 bases and J by 0 bases, leaving a spacing of 14 bases between them. This receptor was obtained from a human donor who received a COVID-19 vaccine. The sequencing here drew on CD4+ T cells from PBMCs cultured with HCoV-229E spike peptides, taken before COVID-19 vaccination. The cell subset or site label, read with the paper, signifies: HCoV-229E spike overlapping peptide pool stimulation. The V gene is TRBV9 and the J gene is TRBJ1-3; TRBD1 could be the D gene, as 5 bases match. CDR3 sequence: CASSKTRQFSGNTIYF. In nucleotides, the sequence is TGTGCCAGCAGCAAAACCCGACAGTTCTCTGGAAACACCATATATTTT.